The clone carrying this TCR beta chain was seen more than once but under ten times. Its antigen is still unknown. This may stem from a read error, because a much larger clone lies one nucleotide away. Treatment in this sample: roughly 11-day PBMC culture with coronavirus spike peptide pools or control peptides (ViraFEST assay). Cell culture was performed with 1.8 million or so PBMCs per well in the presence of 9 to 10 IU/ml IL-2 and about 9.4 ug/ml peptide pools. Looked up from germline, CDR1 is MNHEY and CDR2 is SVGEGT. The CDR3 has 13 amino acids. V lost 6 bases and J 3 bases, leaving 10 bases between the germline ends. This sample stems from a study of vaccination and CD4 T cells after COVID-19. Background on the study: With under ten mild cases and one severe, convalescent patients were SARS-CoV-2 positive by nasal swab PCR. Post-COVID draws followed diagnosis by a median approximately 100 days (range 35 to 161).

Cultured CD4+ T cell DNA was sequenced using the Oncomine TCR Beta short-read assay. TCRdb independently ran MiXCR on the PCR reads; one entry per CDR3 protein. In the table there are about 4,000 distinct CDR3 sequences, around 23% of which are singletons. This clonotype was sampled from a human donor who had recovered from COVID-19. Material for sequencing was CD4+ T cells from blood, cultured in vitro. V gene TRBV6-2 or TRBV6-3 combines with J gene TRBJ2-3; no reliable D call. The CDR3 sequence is CASRDWGTDTQYF. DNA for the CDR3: TGTGCCAGCAGAGACTGGGGAACAGATACGCAGTATTTT.